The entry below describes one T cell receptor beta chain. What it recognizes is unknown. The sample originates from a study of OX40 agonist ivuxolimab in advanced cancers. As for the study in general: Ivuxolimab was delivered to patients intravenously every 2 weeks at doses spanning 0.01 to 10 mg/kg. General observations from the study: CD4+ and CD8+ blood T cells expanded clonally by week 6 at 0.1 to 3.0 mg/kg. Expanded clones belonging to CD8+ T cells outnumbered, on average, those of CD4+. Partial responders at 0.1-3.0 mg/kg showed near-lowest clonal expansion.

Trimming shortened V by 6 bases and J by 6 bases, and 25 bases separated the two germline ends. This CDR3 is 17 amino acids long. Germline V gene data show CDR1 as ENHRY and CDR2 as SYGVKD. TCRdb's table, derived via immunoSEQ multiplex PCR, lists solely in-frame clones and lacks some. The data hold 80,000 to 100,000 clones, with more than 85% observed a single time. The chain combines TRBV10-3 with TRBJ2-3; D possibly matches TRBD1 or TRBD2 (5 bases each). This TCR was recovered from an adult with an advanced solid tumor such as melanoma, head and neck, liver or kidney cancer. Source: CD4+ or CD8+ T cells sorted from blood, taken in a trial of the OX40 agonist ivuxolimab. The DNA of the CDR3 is TGTGCCATCAGGGGACCGTCGACGGTGGATGTTGGGGATACGCAGTATTTT. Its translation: CAIRGPSTVDVGDTQYF.